Listed below are T cell receptor beta chains from one sample, sequenced in a study of control samples from healthy donors and cancer patients. The assay was immunoSEQ multiplex PCR, and TCRdb's table has in-frame clones only and misses some. The sample includes about 150,000 clones, approximately 93% seen only once; the top ten take 5.8%. Sequenced input: blood. Source of these receptors: a young man in good health. Both conserved end residues are part of each CDR3. The order of the fields is clone size, D gene, J gene, V gene, CDR3 protein, CDR3 DNA. The D gene is left open where the match is weak. Size is omitted from some rows. Given values are once, few, many or a class for expanded clones.

. | . | TRBJ2-3 | TRBV29-1 | CSVAPGRVMDTQYF | TGCAGCGTTGCCCCCGGGCGGGTCATGGATACGCAGTATTTT
. | TRBD2 | TRBJ2-7 | TRBV7-2 | CASTDRREKGEQYF | TGTGCCAGCACCGACCGGCGGGAGAAGGGCGAGCAGTACTTC
. | . | TRBJ2-2 | TRBV11-3 | CASSLSGGDTGELFF | TGTGCCAGCAGCTTGTCGGGCGGGGACACCGGGGAGCTGTTTTTT
. | . | TRBJ2-7 | TRBV11-2 | CASSWAYEQYF | TGTGCCAGCAGTTGGGCCTACGAGCAGTACTTC
. | . | TRBJ2-2 | TRBV3-1/TRBV3-2 | CASSQGVSTYANTGELFF | TGTGCCAGCAGCCAAGGGGTTAGCACCTACGCGAACACCGGGGAGCTGTTTTTT
. | TRBD2 | TRBJ2-5 | TRBV5-1 | CASSLDFSGGDQETQYF | TGCGCCAGCAGCTTGGATTTTAGCGGGGGGGACCAAGAGACCCAGTACTTC
. | TRBD1 | TRBJ2-5 | TRBV7-2 | CASSPPGTGTETQYF | TGTGCCAGCAGCCCCCCCGGGACAGGGACAGAGACCCAGTACTTC
. | . | TRBJ2-3 | TRBV4-3 | CASSPSVASDTQYF | TGCGCCAGCAGCCCCAGTGTAGCATCAGATACGCAGTATTTT
. | . | TRBJ1-1 | TRBV6-2/TRBV6-3 | CASSYGGTEAFF | TGTGCCAGCAGTTACGGGGGCACTGAAGCTTTCTTT
. | TRBD2 | TRBJ2-1 | TRBV11-3 | CASSFAGGGREQFF | TGTGCCAGCAGCTTTGCGGGAGGAGGACGTGAGCAGTTCTTC
. | . | TRBJ1-2 | TRBV5-6 | CASSRPPVSYTF | TGTGCCAGCAGTCGCCCGCCCGTGAGCTACACCTTC
. | . | TRBJ2-1 | TRBV4-1 | CASSQIVPRDSESNEQFF | TGCGCCAGCAGCCAGATAGTACCTCGGGACTCCGAATCCAATGAGCAGTTCTTC
. | TRBD2 | TRBJ2-5 | TRBV5-1 | CASSLASGGAETQYF | TGCGCCAGCAGCTTGGCCAGCGGGGGGGCGGAGACCCAGTACTTC
. | . | TRBJ1-1 | TRBV13 | CASSQQQPEAFF | TGTGCCAGCAGCCAACAACAGCCTGAAGCTTTCTTT
. | . | TRBJ1-5 | TRBV7-2 | CASSLAGGSNQPQHF | TGTGCCAGCAGCTTAGCTGGGGGGAGCAATCAGCCCCAGCATTTT
. | . | TRBJ1-6 | TRBV5-1 | CASSSALSSYNSPLHF | TGCGCCAGCAGCTCTGCCCTGAGCTCCTATAATTCACCCCTCCACTTT
. | . | TRBJ1-2 | TRBV10-3 | CAISESGQGRGYTF | TGTGCCATCAGTGAGTCAGGTCAGGGTCGGGGCTACACCTTC
. | . | TRBJ1-6 | TRBV6-5 | CASRGHAYNSPLHF | TGTGCCAGCAGGGGACATGCCTATAATTCACCCCTCCACTTT
. | . | TRBJ1-1 | TRBV15 | CATDYGTNTEAFF | TGTGCCACCGATTACGGGACGAACACTGAAGCTTTCTTT
. | . | TRBJ1-5 | TRBV19 | CASSGVGGAEPQHF | TGTGCCAGTAGTGGAGTCGGGGGCGCGGAGCCCCAGCATTTT
. | . | TRBJ2-1 | TRBV6-5 | CASSYNKANYNEQFF | TGTGCCAGCAGTTATAATAAGGCGAACTACAATGAGCAGTTCTTC
. | . | TRBJ1-2 | TRBV3-1/TRBV3-2 | CASSQGSIANYGYTF | TGTGCCAGCAGCCAAGGTTCCATCGCTAACTATGGCTACACCTTC
. | TRBD2 | TRBJ2-3 | TRBV6-7 | CASSYSAGSPWDTQYF | TGTGCCAGCAGTTACTCAGCGGGGTCCCCTTGGGATACGCAGTATTTT
. | . | TRBJ1-2 | TRBV25-1 | CASSDKYYGYTF | TGTGCCAGCAGTGATAAGTACTATGGCTACACCTTC
. | TRBD1 | TRBJ2-6 | TRBV7-8 | CASTLPRQGASGANVLTF | TGTGCCAGCACCCTTCCCAGACAGGGGGCATCAGGGGCCAACGTCCTGACTTTC
once | . | TRBJ1-1 | TRBV7-2 | CASSLVSTDKAFF | TGTGCCAGCAGCTTAGTATCGACAGATAAAGCTTTCTTT
. | . | TRBJ1-2 | TRBV12-5 | CASGLEVNYGYTF | TGTGCTAGTGGTTTGGAGGTTAACTATGGCTACACCTTC
. | . | TRBJ2-7 | TRBV28 | CASSSRDLYEQYF | TGTGCCAGCAGTTCGAGGGACCTCTACGAGCAGTACTTC
. | . | TRBJ1-3 | TRBV25-1 | CASSDPAQTGNTIYF | TGTGCCAGCAGTGATCCGGCCCAAACTGGAAACACCATATATTTT